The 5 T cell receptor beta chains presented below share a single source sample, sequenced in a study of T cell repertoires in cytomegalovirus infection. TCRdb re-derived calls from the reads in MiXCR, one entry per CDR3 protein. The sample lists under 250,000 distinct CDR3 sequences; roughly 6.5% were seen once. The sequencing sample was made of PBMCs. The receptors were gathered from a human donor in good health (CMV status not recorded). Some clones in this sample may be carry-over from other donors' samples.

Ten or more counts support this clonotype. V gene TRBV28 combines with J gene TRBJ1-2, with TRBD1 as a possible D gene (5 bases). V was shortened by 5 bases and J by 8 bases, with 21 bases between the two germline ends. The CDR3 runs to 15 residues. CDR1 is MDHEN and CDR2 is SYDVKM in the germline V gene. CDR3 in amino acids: CASSTLAGGVRGYTF. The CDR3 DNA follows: TGTGCCAGCAGTACCCTGGCGGGGGGGGTGAGGGGCTACACCTTC.

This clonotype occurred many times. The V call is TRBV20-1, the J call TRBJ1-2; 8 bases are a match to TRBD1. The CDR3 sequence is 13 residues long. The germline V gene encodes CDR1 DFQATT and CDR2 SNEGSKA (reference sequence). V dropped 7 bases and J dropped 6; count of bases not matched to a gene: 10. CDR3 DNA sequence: TGCAGTGGGGAAAGAGACAGGGGCCATGGCTACACCTTC. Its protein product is CSGERDRGHGYTF.

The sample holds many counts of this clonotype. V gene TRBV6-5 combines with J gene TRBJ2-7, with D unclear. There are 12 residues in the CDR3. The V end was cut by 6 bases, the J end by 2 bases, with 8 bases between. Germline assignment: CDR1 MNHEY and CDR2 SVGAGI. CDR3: CASSSAAYEQYF. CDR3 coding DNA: TGTGCCAGCAGCTCCGCAGCCTACGAGCAGTACTTC.

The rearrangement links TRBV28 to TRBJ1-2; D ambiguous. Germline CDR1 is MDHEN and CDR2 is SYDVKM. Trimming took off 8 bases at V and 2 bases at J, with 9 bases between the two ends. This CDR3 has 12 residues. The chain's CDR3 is CASGRPNYGYTF. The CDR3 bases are TGTGCCAGCGGACGACCAAACTATGGCTACACCTTC.

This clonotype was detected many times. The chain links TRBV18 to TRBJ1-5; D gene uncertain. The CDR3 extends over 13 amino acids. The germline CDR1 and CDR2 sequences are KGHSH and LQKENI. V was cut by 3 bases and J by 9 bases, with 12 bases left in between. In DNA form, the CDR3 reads TGTGCCAGCTCACCGGGAGAATCATGGCCCCAGCATTTT. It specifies CASSPGESWPQHF. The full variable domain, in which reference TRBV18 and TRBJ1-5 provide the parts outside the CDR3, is NAGVMQNPRHLVRRRGQEARLRCSPMKGHSHVYWYRQLPEEGLKFMVYLQKENIIDESGMPKERFSAEFPKEGPSILRIQQVVRGDSAAYFCASSPGESWPQHFGDGTRLSIL.